Listed below are T cell receptor beta chains from one sample, sequenced in a study of CD8+CD57+ T cells in acquired aplastic anemia. TCRdb re-derived calls from the reads in MiXCR, one entry per CDR3 protein. The sample includes approximately 250,000 distinct CDR3 sequences, 82% of them seen just once. The material sequenced was sorted CD4+, CD8+, or CD8+CD57+ T cells (not recorded which) from PBMCs. Receptors originate from a human donor with aplastic anemia. Both conserved end residues are part of each CDR3. The D gene is left open where the match is weak. Part of the rows lack a size; the others show once, few, many or a class for expanded clones.

V gene	J gene	clone size	CDR3 length	D gene	CDR3 protein	CDR3 DNA
TRBV9	TRBJ2-1	-	16	-	CASGPAPNRGDYEQFF	TGCGCCAGCGGACCAGCTCCGAACAGGGGGGACTACGAGCAGTTCTTC
TRBV27	TRBJ2-2	-	16	TRBD2	CASRLSGGTRTGELFF	TGTGCCAGCAGACTTAGCGGGGGCACCAGAACCGGGGAGCTGTTTTTT
TRBV5-6	TRBJ2-7	few	14	-	CASSFAQGGYEQYF	TGTGCCAGCAGCTTCGCGCAGGGTGGATACGAGCAGTACTTC
TRBV7-8	TRBJ2-7	once	14	-	CASSLTGEDDAQYF	TGTGCCAGCAGCTTAACAGGGGAGGACGACGCGCAGTATTTC
TRBV15	TRBJ2-3	-	14	-	CATSLGADQDTQYF	TGTGCCACCAGCTTAGGGGCAGACCAAGATACCCAGTACTTT
TRBV20-1	TRBJ2-1	-	15	TRBD2	CSARGLAGATDTQFF	TGCAGTGCACGGGGACTAGCGGGGGCCACAGATACGCAGTTCTTC
TRBV7-9	TRBJ2-3	-	14	-	CASSYTDTHDFGPF	TGTGCCAGCAGCTACACAGATACGCACGATTTTGGCCCTTTT
TRBV11-1	TRBJ2-5	once	13	-	CASSLLRKETQYF	TGCGCCAGCAGCTTACTACGCAAAGAGACCCAGTACTTC
TRBV20-1	TRBJ2-1	-	11	-	CSARMDNEQFF	TGCAGTGCTAGGATGGACAATGAGCAGTTCTTC
TRBV9	TRBJ1-6	-	16	-	CASSLGEAGYNSPLHF	TGTGCCAGCAGCTTAGGGGAGGCCGGCTATAATTCCCCCCTCCACTTT
TRBV6-2/TRBV6-3	TRBJ1-5	many	12	-	CASIERNQPQHF	TGTGCCAGCATCGAACGAAATCAGCCCCAGCATTTT
TRBV5-5	TRBJ2-3	-	12	-	CASSVDWDTQYF	TGTGCCAGCAGCGTGGACTGGGATACGCAGTATTTT
TRBV19	TRBJ1-1	-	13	-	CASSLAWAAEAFF	TGTGCCAGTAGTCTTGCATGGGCCGCTGAAGCTTTCTTT
TRBV2	TRBJ1-6	-	16	-	CASSLGGSGYNSPRHF	TGTGCCAGCAGTTTGGGGGGGAGCGGTTATAATTCACCCCGCCACTTT
TRBV9	TRBJ2-2	-	12	-	CASSVGGGELFF	TGTGCCAGCAGTGTAGGTGGCGGGGAGCTGTTTTTT
TRBV5-4	TRBJ2-1	-	13	-	CASSFARVHEQFF	TGTGCCAGCAGCTTTGCTAGGGTCCATGAGCAGTTCTTC
TRBV5-4	TRBJ1-6	-	17	-	CASSLGFPTSDNSPLHF	TGTGCCAGCAGCTTGGGCTTCCCGACAAGTGATAATTCACCCCTCCACTTT
TRBV7-8	TRBJ2-3	-	14	-	CASSLAGSHEAHDF	TGTGCCAGCAGCTTAGCGGGAAGTCACGAGGCGCACGATTTT
TRBV19	TRBJ1-1	many	15	-	CASSIVGRGDTEAFF	TGTGCCAGTAGTATAGTAGGCAGAGGGGACACTGAAGCTTTCTTT
TRBV7-2	TRBJ1-2	-	16	-	CASSLRGRGEDYDNTF	TGTGCCAGCAGCTTACGAGGGAGGGGCGAGGATTATGACAACACCTTC
TRBV6-5	TRBJ1-4	few	11	-	CASSQGEKLFF	TGTGCCAGCAGCCAGGGGGAAAAACTGTTTTTT
TRBV29-1	TRBJ1-1	few	12	-	CSVDAGFTEAFF	TGCAGCGTTGATGCGGGGTTTACTGAAGCTTTCTTT
TRBV7-9	TRBJ1-2	-	13	-	CASSQGLIGGYIF	TGTGCCAGCAGCCAAGGCCTTATAGGTGGCTACATCTTC
TRBV7-9	TRBJ1-2	-	13	-	CASSQGLAGGQTF	TGCGCCAGCAGCCAAGGCCTTGCAGGTGGCCAGACCTTT
TRBV7-9	TRBJ2-1	-	15	TRBD2	CASSIDRSGGSDEFF	TGTGCCAGCAGCATTGATAGAAGCGGGGGGAGTGATGAGTTCTTC
TRBV7-6	TRBJ2-2	-	16	TRBD2	CASLLDPGGNTGELFF	TGTGCCAGCCTCCTTGATCCGGGGGGAAACACCGGGGAGCTGTTTTTT
TRBV7-9	TRBJ2-3	-	14	TRBD1	CASSLDRGAPTNSF	TGTGCCAGCAGCTTGGACAGGGGTGCTCCTACGAACAGTTTT
TRBV7-8	TRBJ2-5	-	15	TRBD2	CASSLTGGPGTQQYF	TGTGCCAGCAGCTTAACGGGAGGTCCCGGTACGCAGCAGTACTTC
TRBV7-9	TRBJ2-1	-	16	-	CASSQEDRKTYNAQFF	TGCGCCAGCAGCCAGGAAGACAGGAAAACCTACAATGCGCAGTTCTTC